What follows is one TCR beta chain and its context. Its cognate antigen is unknown. The source of the sample is a study of T cells in Graves' hyperthyroidism and ophthalmopathy. Whole-study results and caveats: Most thyroid clonotypes with frequency above 0.001 were detected in blood.

Template material for amplifying TCR beta CDR3 regions consisted of RNA transcripts. The TCR CDR3 first-round RT-PCR relied on the HTBI primer set. TCRdb used MiXCR to reprocess the multiplex PCR reads, holding one entry per CDR3 protein. The sample has about 610,000 distinct CDR3 sequences; approximately 14% are singletons. CDR3 length: 15 residues. Losses at the gene ends were 7 bases for V and 12 bases for J; bases not matched to a gene: 14. In germline, CDR1 is MNHEY, CDR2 SVGEGT. The TCR comes from a woman aged 40 to 50 with Graves' ophthalmopathy. The specimen sequenced was blood. J is TRBJ2-1 and V is TRBV6-2 or TRBV6-3; 11 nucleotides agree with TRBD2. The CDR3 nucleotides are TGTGCCAGCAATTTATATAGCGGGAGGGCCCATGGGCAGTTCTTC. It translates to CASNLYSGRAHGQFF.